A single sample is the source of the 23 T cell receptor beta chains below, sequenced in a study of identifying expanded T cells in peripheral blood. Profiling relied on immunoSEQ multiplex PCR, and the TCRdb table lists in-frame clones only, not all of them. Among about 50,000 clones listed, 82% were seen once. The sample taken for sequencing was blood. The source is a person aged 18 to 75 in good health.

The CDR3 loop is CASSLGLQGTNTEAFF. As DNA, the CDR3 is TGTGCCAGCAGCTTAGGACTTCAGGGGACGAACACTGAAGCTTTCTTT. The chain employs TRBV7-9 and TRBJ1-1; perhaps TRBD1 as D (6 bases). V lost 1 base and J lost 1, with 13 bases in between. CDR1 and CDR2 from the germline V gene are SEHNR and FQNEAQ (reference sequence). There are 16 residues in the CDR3.

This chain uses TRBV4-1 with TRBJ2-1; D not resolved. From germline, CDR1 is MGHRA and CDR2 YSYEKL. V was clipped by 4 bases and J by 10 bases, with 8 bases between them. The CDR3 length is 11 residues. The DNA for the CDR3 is TGCGCCAGCAGCCTCCGACTGGAGCAGTTCTTC. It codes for CASSLRLEQFF.

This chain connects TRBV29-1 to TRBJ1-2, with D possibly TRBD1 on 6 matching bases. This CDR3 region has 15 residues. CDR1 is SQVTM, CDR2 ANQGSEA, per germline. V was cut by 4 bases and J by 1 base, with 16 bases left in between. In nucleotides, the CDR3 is TGCAGCGTTGGCGGGGGGCCATCTCTTAACTATGGCTACACCTTC. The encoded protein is CSVGGGPSLNYGYTF.

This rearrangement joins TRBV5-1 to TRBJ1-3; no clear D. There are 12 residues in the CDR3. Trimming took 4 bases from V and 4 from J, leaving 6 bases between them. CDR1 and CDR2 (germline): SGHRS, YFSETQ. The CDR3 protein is CASSQLGNTIYF. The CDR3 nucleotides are TGCGCCAGCAGCCAACTGGGAAACACCATATATTTT.

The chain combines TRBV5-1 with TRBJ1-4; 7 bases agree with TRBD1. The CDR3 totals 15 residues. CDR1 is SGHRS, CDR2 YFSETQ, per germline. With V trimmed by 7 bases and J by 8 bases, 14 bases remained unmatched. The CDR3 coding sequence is TGCGCCAGCCGAGAATTGCAGGGGGAGAAGGAAAAACTGTTTTTT. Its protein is CASRELQGEKEKLFF.

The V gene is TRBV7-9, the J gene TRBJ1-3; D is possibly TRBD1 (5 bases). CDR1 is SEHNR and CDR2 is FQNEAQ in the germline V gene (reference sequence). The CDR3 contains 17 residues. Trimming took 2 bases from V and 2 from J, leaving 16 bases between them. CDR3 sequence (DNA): TGTGCCAGCAGCTTATTGGGGCAGGCGACCACTGGAAACACCATATATTTT. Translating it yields CASSLLGQATTGNTIYF.

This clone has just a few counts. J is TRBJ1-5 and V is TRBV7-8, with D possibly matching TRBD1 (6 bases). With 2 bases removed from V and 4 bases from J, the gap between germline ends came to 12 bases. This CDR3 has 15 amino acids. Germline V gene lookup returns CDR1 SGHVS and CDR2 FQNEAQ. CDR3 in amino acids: CASSLIWQGNQPQHF. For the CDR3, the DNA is TGTGCCAGCAGCTTAATATGGCAGGGGAATCAGCCCCAGCATTTT.

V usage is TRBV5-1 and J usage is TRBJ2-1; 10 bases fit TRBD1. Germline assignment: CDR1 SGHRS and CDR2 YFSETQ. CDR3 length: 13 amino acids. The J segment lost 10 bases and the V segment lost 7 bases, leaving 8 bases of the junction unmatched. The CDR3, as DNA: TGCGCCAGCGCCGACAGGGGGCGAGGGGAGCAGTTCTTC. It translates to CASADRGRGEQFF.

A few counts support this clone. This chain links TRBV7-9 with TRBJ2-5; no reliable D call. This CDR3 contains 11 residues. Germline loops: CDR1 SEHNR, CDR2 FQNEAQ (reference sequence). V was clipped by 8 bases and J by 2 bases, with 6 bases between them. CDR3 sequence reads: CASVPQETQYF. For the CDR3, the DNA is TGTGCCAGCGTACCGCAAGAGACCCAGTACTTC.

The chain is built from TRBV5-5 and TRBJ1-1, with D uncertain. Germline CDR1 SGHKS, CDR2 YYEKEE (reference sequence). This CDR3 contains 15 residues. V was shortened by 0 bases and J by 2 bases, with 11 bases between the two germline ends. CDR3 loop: CASSLVLGSNTEAFF. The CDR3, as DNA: TGTGCCAGCAGCTTGGTGTTAGGGTCCAACACTGAAGCTTTCTTT.

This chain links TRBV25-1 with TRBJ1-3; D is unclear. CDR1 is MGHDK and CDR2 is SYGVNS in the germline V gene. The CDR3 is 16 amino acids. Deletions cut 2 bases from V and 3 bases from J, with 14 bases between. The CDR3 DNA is TGTGCCAGCAGTGAAAGAAACACCGTCGGTGGAAACACCATATATTTT. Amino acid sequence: CASSERNTVGGNTIYF.

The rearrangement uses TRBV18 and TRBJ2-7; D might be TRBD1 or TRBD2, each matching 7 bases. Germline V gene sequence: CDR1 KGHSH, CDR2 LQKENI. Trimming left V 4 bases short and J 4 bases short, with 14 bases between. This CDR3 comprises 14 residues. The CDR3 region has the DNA TGTGCCAGCTCACAGACAGGGAGGGAGTACGAGCAGTACGTC. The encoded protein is CASSQTGREYEQYV.

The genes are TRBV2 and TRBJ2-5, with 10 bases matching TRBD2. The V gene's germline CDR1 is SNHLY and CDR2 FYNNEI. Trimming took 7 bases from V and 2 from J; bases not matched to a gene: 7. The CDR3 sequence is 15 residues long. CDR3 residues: CASTTYSGGQETQYF. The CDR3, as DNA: TGTGCCAGCACTACTTATAGCGGGGGGCAAGAGACCCAGTACTTC.

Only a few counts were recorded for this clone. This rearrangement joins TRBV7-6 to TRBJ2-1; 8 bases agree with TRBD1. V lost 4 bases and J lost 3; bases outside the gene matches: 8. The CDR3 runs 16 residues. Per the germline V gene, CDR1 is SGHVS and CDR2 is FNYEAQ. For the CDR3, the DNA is TGTGCCAGCAGCTCAAAGCCAGGGGGCTTCTACAATGAGCAGTTCTTC. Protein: CASSSKPGGFYNEQFF.

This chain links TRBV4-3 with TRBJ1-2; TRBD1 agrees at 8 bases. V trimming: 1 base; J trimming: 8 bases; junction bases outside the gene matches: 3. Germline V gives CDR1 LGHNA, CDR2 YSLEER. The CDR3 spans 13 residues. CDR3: CASSQARGQGYTF. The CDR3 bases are TGCGCCAGCAGCCAAGCCAGGGGGCAGGGCTACACCTTC.

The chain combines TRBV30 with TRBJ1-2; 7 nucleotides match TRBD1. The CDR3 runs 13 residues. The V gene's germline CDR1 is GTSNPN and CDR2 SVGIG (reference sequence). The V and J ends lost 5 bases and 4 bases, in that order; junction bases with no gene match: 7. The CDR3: CAWRQGWGYGYTF. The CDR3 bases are TGTGCCTGGCGACAGGGATGGGGCTATGGCTACACCTTC.

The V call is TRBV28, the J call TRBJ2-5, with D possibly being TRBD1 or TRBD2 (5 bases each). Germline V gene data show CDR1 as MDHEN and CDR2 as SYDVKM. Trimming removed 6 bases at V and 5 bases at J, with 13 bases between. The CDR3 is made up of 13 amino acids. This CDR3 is CASSPTGRETQYF. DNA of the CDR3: TGTGCCAGCAGCCCTACGGGACGGGAGACCCAGTACTTC.

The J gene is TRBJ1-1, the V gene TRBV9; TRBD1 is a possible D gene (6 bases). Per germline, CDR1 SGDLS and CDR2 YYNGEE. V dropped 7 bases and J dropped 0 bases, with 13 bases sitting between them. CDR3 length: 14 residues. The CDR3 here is CASARQGMNTEAFF. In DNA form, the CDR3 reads TGTGCCAGCGCCAGGCAGGGGATGAACACTGAAGCTTTCTTT.

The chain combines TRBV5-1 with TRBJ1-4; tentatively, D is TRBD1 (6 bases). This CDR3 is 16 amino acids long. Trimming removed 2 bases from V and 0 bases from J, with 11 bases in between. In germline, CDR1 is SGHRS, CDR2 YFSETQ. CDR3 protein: CASSFSGVSTNEKLFF. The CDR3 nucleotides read TGCGCCAGCAGCTTCTCAGGGGTATCAACTAATGAAAAACTGTTTTTT.

The CDR3 loop is CASSLAGQGAWNIQYF. In nucleotides, the CDR3 is TGCGCCAGCAGCTTGGCCGGCCAGGGGGCCTGGAACATTCAGTACTTC. The gene calls are TRBV5-1 and TRBJ2-4; 8 bases match TRBD1. The germline V gene encodes CDR1 SGHRS and CDR2 YFSETQ. V lost 0 bases and J lost 7; bases outside the gene matches: 9. The CDR3 covers 16 residues.

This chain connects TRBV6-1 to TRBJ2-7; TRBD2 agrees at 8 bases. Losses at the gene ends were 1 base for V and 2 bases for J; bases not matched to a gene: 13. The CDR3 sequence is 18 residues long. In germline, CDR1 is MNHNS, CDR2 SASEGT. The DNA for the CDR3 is TGTGCCAGCAGTGAAGACTACTTTGGGACTAGAGTTGCCTACGAGCAGTACGTC. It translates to CASSEDYFGTRVAYEQYV.

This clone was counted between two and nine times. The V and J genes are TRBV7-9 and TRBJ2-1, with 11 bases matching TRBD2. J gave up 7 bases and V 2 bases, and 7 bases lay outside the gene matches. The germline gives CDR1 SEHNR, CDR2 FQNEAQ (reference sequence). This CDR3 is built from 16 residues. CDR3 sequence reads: CASSLTTSGSRNEQFF. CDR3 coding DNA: TGTGCCAGCAGCTTAACTACTAGCGGGAGTCGAAATGAGCAGTTCTTC.

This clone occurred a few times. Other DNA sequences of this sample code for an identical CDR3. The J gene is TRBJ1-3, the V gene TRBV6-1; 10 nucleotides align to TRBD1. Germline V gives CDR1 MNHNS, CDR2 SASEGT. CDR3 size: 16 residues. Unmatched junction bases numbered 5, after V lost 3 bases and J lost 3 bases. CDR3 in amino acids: CASSERQGAGGNTIYF. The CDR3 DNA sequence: TGTGCCAGCAGTGAGAGACAGGGGGCCGGTGGAAACACCATATATTTT.